This is a list of T cell receptor beta chains from one sample in a study of CD8+CD57+ T cells in acquired aplastic anemia. One entry per CDR3 protein, called by TCRdb with MiXCR from the reads. The sample lists 200,000 or so distinct CDR3 sequences, about 60% occurring once. The specimen sequenced was sorted CD4+, CD8+, or CD8+CD57+ T cells (not recorded which) from PBMCs. The receptors come from a human donor with aplastic anemia. CDR3s leave out the opening cysteine and the closing phenylalanine or tryptophan.

TRBV7-2	TRBJ2-5	ASSLVGLATETQY
TRBV12-3/TRBV12-4	TRBJ2-7	ASSVGTVTYEQY
TRBV7-9	TRBJ2-7	ASSSVRDRGREQY
TRBV7-9	TRBJ2-3	ASSLFSRSTDTQY
TRBV12-3/TRBV12-4	TRBJ1-5	ASSTGFNQPQH
TRBV2	TRBJ1-2	ASSEGRGLYGYT
TRBV29-1	TRBJ2-2	SASLSSGNTGELF
TRBV5-1	TRBJ2-5	ASSFNGGLGKTQY
TRBV5-1	TRBJ2-7	ASSWGASGTGEQY
TRBV10-3	TRBJ1-1	AISAPPAGSATEAF
TRBV10-3	TRBJ1-4	ASSPGQGAHNEKLF
TRBV7-2	-	ASSQIEGGPTSDTQH
TRBV19	TRBJ2-1	ASSDGGAGNEQF
TRBV9	TRBJ2-1	ASSVAATSYNEQF
TRBV20-1	TRBJ2-5	SAGAGETQY
TRBV3-1	TRBJ2-7	ASSQDLVPYEQY
TRBV7-2	TRBJ2-2	ASSWGTSTGELF
TRBV27	TRBJ2-7	ASSPQDRANEQY
TRBV7-8	TRBJ2-7	ASSLKRSQRRDEQY
TRBV15	TRBJ2-7	ATSSRQSSYEQY
TRBV9	TRBJ1-4	ASSVSTGSEKLF
TRBV7-9	TRBJ2-5	ASSPTSVGTETQY
TRBV7-9	TRBJ2-7	ASSAGTGPRIYEQY
TRBV7-3	TRBJ2-3	ASSLGTGKAQY
TRBV7-2	TRBJ1-2	ACSPRSQYGYT
TRBV7-8	TRBJ2-7	ASNNGRGASYEQY
TRBV7-3	TRBJ1-2	ASSLQGAAGGYT
TRBV29-1	TRBJ2-5	SVRQGAGAETQY
TRBV7-9	TRBJ1-6	ASSHVDGEPLH
TRBV29-1	TRBJ2-6	SVTPGYSGANVLT
TRBV2	TRBJ2-7	ASSIHDWFYEQY
TRBV20-1	TRBJ2-7	SAKDTSEQY
TRBV20-1	TRBJ2-3	SARDGDTQY
TRBV7-6	TRBJ1-1	ASSLNPGQPNTEAF
TRBV14	TRBJ1-6	ASSQVRQGGYNSPLH
TRBV19	TRBJ2-7	ASSSTGAAYEQY
TRBV20-1	TRBJ2-7	SARGGTSDYEQY
TRBV20-1	TRBJ2-3	SALGTSGPLGTQY
TRBV15	TRBJ2-1	ATSRGANNEQF
TRBV7-9	TRBJ2-1	ASSFRGLAGGNEQF
TRBV9	TRBJ2-5	ASSVRKETQY
TRBV27	TRBJ2-3	ASSSGTSGGDTQY
TRBV10-3	TRBJ1-2	AISLGQYDGYT
TRBV2	TRBJ1-1	ASSDRDRVRAF
TRBV7-6	TRBJ1-2	ASSLGQAGGVGYT
TRBV9	TRBJ2-2	ASRIYPGELF